A single sample is the source of the 32 T cell receptor beta chains below, sequenced in a study of identical twins. TCRdb reprocessed the 5' RACE reads via MiXCR and lists one record per CDR3 protein. The sample lists about 570,000 distinct CDR3 sequences, 9.5% to 10% occurring once. This sample was shared with a second study, whose subject was yellow fever vaccine responses in identical twins.

Sequenced input: PBMCs. The source is a woman aged 18-30 years in good health.

In its sample, this clonotype was seen many times. This chain connects TRBV6-5 to TRBJ2-7; D gene ambiguous. V dropped 2 bases and J dropped 8 bases, with 10 bases sitting between them. The CDR3 sequence is 12 residues long. Germline assignment: CDR1 MNHEY and CDR2 SVGAGI. CDR3 in amino acids: CASSYRRGQQYF. In DNA form, the CDR3 reads TGTGCCAGCAGTTACCGACGAGGACAGCAGTACTTC.

The rearrangement uses TRBV20-1 and TRBJ2-5, with 8 bases fitting TRBD2. Trimming cost V 0 bases and J 2 bases; bases outside gene matches: 17. CDR1 DFQATT and CDR2 SNEGSKA come from the germline V gene (reference sequence). The CDR3 sequence is 19 residues long. This chain's CDR3 is CSARDFSRTSTNPQETQYF. The CDR3 nucleotides are TGCAGTGCTAGAGATTTCAGTAGGACTAGCACTAATCCTCAAGAGACCCAGTACTTC.

This clonotype was detected many times. This chain connects TRBV2 to TRBJ2-5, with 10 bases lining up with TRBD1. The CDR3 totals 14 residues. In germline, CDR1 is SNHLY, CDR2 FYNNEI. V dropped 5 bases and J dropped 4; count of bases not matched to a gene: 4. This chain's CDR3 is CASSPTGGTETQYF. CDR3 nucleotide sequence: TGTGCCAGCAGTCCGACAGGGGGCACAGAGACCCAGTACTTC.

This clonotype was seen at least ten times. This chain uses TRBV28 with TRBJ2-7, with D possibly matching TRBD1 (5 bases). The V end lost 4 bases, the J end lost 3 bases, and 13 bases lay between the germline ends. The CDR3 is made up of 14 amino acids. In germline, CDR1 is MDHEN, CDR2 SYDVKM. CDR3 amino acids: CASSSAVGHYEQYF. The CDR3 bases are TGTGCCAGCAGTTCCGCGGTAGGACACTACGAGCAGTACTTC.

The table lists this clonotype with a few counts. The chain is built from TRBV29-1 and TRBJ2-5, with D possibly matching TRBD2 (6 bases). Germline assignment: CDR1 SQVTM and CDR2 ANQGSEA. V dropped 4 bases and J dropped 4 bases, with 16 bases sitting between them. The length of the CDR3 is 14 residues. The CDR3 DNA reads TGCAGCGTTGGGGGCCCATTGGGGGGAGAGACCCAGTACTTC. This sequence encodes CSVGGPLGGETQYF.

This clonotype was detected ten times or more. This rearrangement joins TRBV12-3 or TRBV12-4 to TRBJ1-4; 7 nucleotides align to TRBD1. The CDR3 contains 16 residues. The V and J ends lost 8 bases and 5 bases, in that order; junction bases with no gene match: 14. CDR3 nucleotides: TGTGCCAGCTACGGGACAGATCCAATCTTGAATGAAAAACTGTTTTTT. Its translation is CASYGTDPILNEKLFF.

This clonotype was observed at least ten times. CDR3 in amino acids: CSVGLGQVGNTIYF. CDR3 nucleotide sequence: TGCAGCGTTGGCCTAGGACAGGTGGGAAACACCATATATTTT. The J gene is TRBJ1-3, the V gene TRBV29-1; TRBD1 matches at 7 bases. The ends lost 4 bases at V and 4 bases at J; junction bases unmatched: 7. CDR3 length equals 14 residues. CDR1 is SQVTM and CDR2 is ANQGSEA in the germline V gene.

The chain combines TRBV5-1 with TRBJ2-3, with 14 bases aligning to TRBD2. The CDR3 loop spans 20 amino acids. Per germline, CDR1 SGHRS and CDR2 YFSETQ. Trimming at V came to 5 bases and at J to 2 bases, leaving 16 bases not matched to a gene. CDR3 DNA: TGCGCCAGCAGACGAAGGACTAGCGGGGGGATACAAGTCCCCACAGATACGCAGTATTTT. Its translation is CASRRRTSGGIQVPTDTQYF.

CDR3 sequence (DNA): TGCGCCAGCGGTCTACAGGGGTTCCTCACAGATACGCAGTATTTT. Its protein product is CASGLQGFLTDTQYF. The rearrangement links TRBV5-1 to TRBJ2-3; 7 bases align to TRBD1. The V gene end was trimmed by 7 bases and the J gene end by 2 bases; junction bases not matched to a gene: 10. The CDR3 consists of 15 residues. The germline CDR1 and CDR2 sequences are SGHRS and YFSETQ.

In this sample, this clonotype turned up many times. The rearrangement links TRBV5-1 to TRBJ2-7, with 13 bases matching TRBD2. Losses at the gene ends were 0 bases for V and 6 bases for J; bases not matched to a gene: 3. CDR3 length: 15 amino acids. In germline, CDR1 is SGHRS, CDR2 YFSETQ. CDR3 region: CASSLAGTSGIEQYF. The CDR3 region has the DNA TGCGCCAGCAGCTTGGCGGGGACTAGCGGGATCGAGCAGTACTTC.

This clonotype was seen only a few times. This chain uses TRBV6-1 with TRBJ2-2; D perhaps matches TRBD2 (6 bases). The germline CDR1 and CDR2 sequences are MNHNS and SASEGT. The CDR3 extends over 18 amino acids. Trimming stripped 6 bases from V and 5 bases from J, with 25 bases between. This CDR3 reads CASSRTNKPRSGTGELFF. Here the CDR3 DNA reads TGTGCCAGCAGCCGAACCAATAAACCTCGTAGCGGTACCGGGGAGCTGTTTTTT.

The chain uses TRBV7-9 and TRBJ2-1; maybe TRBD2 (7 bases). The V gene lost 5 bases and the J gene lost 8 bases, with 19 bases spanning the gap. The length of the CDR3 is 15 residues. Germline assignment: CDR1 SEHNR and CDR2 FQNEAQ (reference sequence). The chain's CDR3 is CASSPGGAGSDEQFF. CDR3 in DNA: TGTGCCAGCAGCCCGGGGGGCGCAGGGTCGGATGAGCAGTTCTTC.

This clonotype was picked up a small number of times. The chain has TRBV7-9 and TRBJ2-7; the match to TRBD2 covers 9 bases. The CDR3 is made up of 15 amino acids. Germline CDR1 SEHNR, CDR2 FQNEAQ (reference sequence). V gave up 3 bases and J gave up 5 bases; unmatched junction bases: 8. The DNA for the CDR3 is TGTGCCAGCAGCTTCTTAGCGGGAGTACTGGACGAGCAGTACTTC. Its protein is CASSFLAGVLDEQYF.

This clonotype was found many times. The chain has TRBV20-1 and TRBJ1-1, with a possible D match to TRBD1 (6 bases). From germline, CDR1 is DFQATT and CDR2 SNEGSKA (reference sequence). Trimming took 0 bases from V and 9 from J, leaving 14 bases between them. This CDR3 region has 13 residues. The CDR3 region has the DNA TGCAGTGCTAGAGATCACAGGGAGAGAAAAGCTTTCTTT. Protein product: CSARDHRERKAFF.

This clonotype was counted between two and nine times. The V gene is TRBV12-3 or TRBV12-4, the J gene TRBJ1-1; TRBD1 might be the D (5 bases). The CDR3 is made up of 15 amino acids. Deletions cut 7 bases from V and 0 bases from J, with 15 bases between. Written as DNA, the CDR3 is TGTGCCAGCATCCCCTCGGGGGTACTGAACACTGAAGCTTTCTTT. Its protein product is CASIPSGVLNTEAFF.

The chain carries TRBV29-1 and TRBJ2-3, with 10 positions matching TRBD1. The CDR3 covers 15 residues. Per the germline V gene, CDR1 is SQVTM and CDR2 is ANQGSEA. V trimming: 7 bases; J trimming: 3 bases; junction bases outside the gene matches: 10. In nucleotides, the CDR3 is TGCAGCGCCGATGGGAGACAGGGGGCAACAGATACGCAGTATTTT. Translation: CSADGRQGATDTQYF.

There are a few counts of this clonotype. J is TRBJ2-1 and V is TRBV15; TRBD1 matches 10 bases. Looked up from germline, CDR1 is LNHNV and CDR2 is YYDKDF (reference sequence). The length of the CDR3 is 16 residues. The V gene end was trimmed by 7 bases and the J gene end by 1 base; junction bases not matched to a gene: 7. The CDR3: CATILGTGVSYNEQFF. CDR3 DNA: TGTGCCACCATTCTGGGGACAGGGGTATCCTACAATGAGCAGTTCTTC.

The table lists this clonotype with a few counts. The chain uses TRBV6-2 or TRBV6-3 and TRBJ2-2, with D unresolved. From germline, CDR1 is MNHEY and CDR2 SVGEGT. Trimming removed 2 bases from V and 5 bases from J, with 9 bases in between. The CDR3 is 14 amino acids. In DNA, the CDR3 is TGTGCCAGCAGTTACCTTTGGGGAACCGGGGAGCTGTTTTTT. Its protein product is CASSYLWGTGELFF.

The chain couples TRBV5-8 to TRBJ2-3, with D possibly being TRBD1 (6 bases). Germline assignment: CDR1 SGHTS and CDR2 YDEGEE. Trimming cost V 4 bases and J 7 bases, with 10 bases left between them. The CDR3 length is 12 residues. CDR3 protein: CASSTGQNTQYF. CDR3 DNA sequence: TGTGCCAGCAGCACGGGACAAAATACGCAGTATTTT.

This clonotype was found many times. The chain uses TRBV20-1 and TRBJ1-1; a possible D gene is TRBD1 (6 bases). The germline gives CDR1 DFQATT, CDR2 SNEGSKA (reference sequence). V dropped 5 bases and J dropped 3 bases, with 19 bases sitting between them. The CDR3 consists of 15 residues. The DNA for the CDR3 is TGCAGTGCTCGAAAACAGGGCCGTTCGGACACTGAAGCTTTCTTT. It specifies CSARKQGRSDTEAFF.

This clonotype was seen only a few times. The CDR3 protein is CSVVAPWAGVYEQYF. Here the CDR3 DNA reads TGCAGCGTTGTGGCCCCGTGGGCGGGAGTCTACGAGCAGTACTTC. The rearrangement uses TRBV29-1 and TRBJ2-7; 7 bases align to TRBD2. Germline loops: CDR1 SQVTM, CDR2 ANQGSEA. The CDR3 contains 15 residues. With V trimmed by 4 bases and J by 3 bases, 12 bases remained unmatched.

In its sample, this clonotype was seen a few times. This rearrangement joins TRBV10-3 to TRBJ2-3, with 11 bases identical to TRBD2. The CDR3 totals 16 residues. Germline CDR1 and CDR2: ENHRY and SYGVKD. V shed 2 bases, J shed 6 bases, and the junction held 7 bases outside the gene matches. CDR3 nucleotides: TGTGCCATCAGTGAGACTAGCGGGAGTTGGTCGGATACGCAGTATTTT. It yields the protein CAISETSGSWSDTQYF.

This clonotype was counted once. The chain employs TRBV21-1 and TRBJ2-4. TRBV21-1 represents a pseudogene. CDR3 length: 19 residues. CDR3 in DNA: TGTGCCAGCAGCAAAGCCGAGCTAAAAGTAAGACTAGCCAAAAACATTCAGTACTTC. Its translation is CASSKAELKVRLAKNIQYF.

This sequence joins TRBV20-1 and TRBJ1-4, with 7 bases aligning to TRBD1. The V and J ends lost 5 bases and 4 bases, in that order; junction bases with no gene match: 10. The length of the CDR3 is 15 residues. CDR1 and CDR2 (germline): DFQATT, SNEGSKA (reference sequence). The CDR3 is CSAEGTGTDNEKLFF. DNA of the CDR3: TGCAGTGCTGAGGGGACGGGGACAGATAATGAAAAACTGTTTTTT.

This clonotype turned up a few times. J is TRBJ2-5 and V is TRBV7-2; D gene ambiguous. Germline loops: CDR1 SGHTA, CDR2 FQGNSA. The CDR3 runs to 13 residues. The V end lost 1 base, the J end lost 4 bases, and 7 bases lay between the germline ends. The CDR3 sequence: CASSLGDIETQYF. In DNA form, the CDR3 reads TGTGCCAGCAGCTTAGGGGATATAGAGACCCAGTACTTC.

Only a few counts were recorded for this clonotype. The chain has TRBV19 and TRBJ1-5; D unresolved. This CDR3 comprises 14 residues. The germline V gene encodes CDR1 LNHDA and CDR2 SQIVND (reference sequence). Trimming pared 7 bases from V and 4 bases from J, leaving 14 bases between. CDR3 nucleotide sequence: TGTGCCAGTAAGTCCTTAGAGAGTAATCAGCCCCAGCATTTT. Translation gives CASKSLESNQPQHF.

The table lists this clonotype with many counts. The chain has TRBV20-1 and TRBJ2-1; the D gene is possibly TRBD2 (6 bases). Germline-derived CDR1 and CDR2 are DFQATT and SNEGSKA (reference sequence). CDR3 length: 14 amino acids. Trimming pared 6 bases from V and 9 bases from J, leaving 21 bases between. CDR3 nucleotides: TGCAGTGCGGAGAGGGTTGGGGGGTCGGGTGAGCAGTTCTTC. It yields the protein CSAERVGGSGEQFF.

This clonotype turned up a few times. V and J are TRBV20-1 and TRBJ2-7; 12 nucleotides align to TRBD2. The trim removed 3 bases at V and 0 bases at J, leaving 9 bases unmatched. CDR3 length: 17 residues. Germline assignment: CDR1 DFQATT and CDR2 SNEGSKA (reference sequence). The CDR3 region is CSARDRATSGSSYEQYF. The CDR3 DNA follows: TGCAGTGCTAGGGACAGGGCGACTAGCGGGAGCTCCTACGAGCAGTACTTC.

This chain links TRBV12-3 or TRBV12-4 with TRBJ2-5, with D tentatively TRBD1 (6 bases). V was clipped by 5 bases and J by 5 bases, with 15 bases between them. The length of the CDR3 is 14 residues. This CDR3 reads CASSLQGRGETQYF. The CDR3 DNA is TGTGCCAGCAGTCTACAGGGAAGGGGGGAGACCCAGTACTTC.

In its sample, this clonotype was seen many times. This rearrangement joins TRBV25-1 to TRBJ1-1, with D unresolved. The CDR3 has 16 amino acids. V was pared by 3 bases and J by 3 bases, with 17 bases between. From germline, CDR1 is MGHDK and CDR2 SYGVNS. CDR3 region: CASSEEGFSTDTEAFF. CDR3 DNA: TGTGCCAGCAGTGAGGAAGGGTTCTCAACGGACACTGAAGCTTTCTTT.

The chain carries TRBV7-6 and TRBJ2-5; D remains unclear. Germline V gives CDR1 SGHVS, CDR2 FNYEAQ. V was clipped by 1 base and J by 5 bases, with 8 bases between them. This CDR3 is built from 13 residues. CDR3 bases: TGTGCCAGCAGCTTAGTGTTCGGGGAGACCCAGTACTTC. This gives the protein CASSLVFGETQYF.

The chain combines TRBV12-3 or TRBV12-4 with TRBJ1-1, with 12 positions matching TRBD1. The trim removed 3 bases at V and 12 bases at J, leaving 2 bases unmatched. The CDR3 totals 12 residues. In DNA form, the CDR3 reads TGTGCCAGCAGTTTCGGGACAGGGGGCTCTTTCTTT. Protein sequence: CASSFGTGGSFF.